This T cell receptor (beta chain) is from a study of CD8 T cells in ankylosing spondylitis. On this clonotype itself: The target antigen is unknown.

This CDR3 region has 14 residues. Germline V gives CDR1 SGHTA, CDR2 FQGNSA. Trimming shortened V by 5 bases and J by 8 bases, and 16 bases separated the two germline ends. TCRdb re-derived calls from the 5' RACE reads in MiXCR, one entry per CDR3 protein. Here the sample spans a few hundred thousand distinct CDR3 sequences, 8% to 11% being singletons. Study findings and constraints: Some of the motif variants had earlier been found in reactive arthritis patients' fluid and blood.

The sequence derives from a male donor with ankylosing spondylitis or in good health (not recorded which). Sequenced: blood, either unsorted or a sorted T cell fraction (not recorded which). The chain employs TRBV7-2 and TRBJ2-1; no firm D call. The CDR3 loop reads CASSPRSRWHEQFF. For the CDR3, the DNA is TGTGCCAGCAGCCCCCGTTCAAGGTGGCATGAGCAGTTCTTC.